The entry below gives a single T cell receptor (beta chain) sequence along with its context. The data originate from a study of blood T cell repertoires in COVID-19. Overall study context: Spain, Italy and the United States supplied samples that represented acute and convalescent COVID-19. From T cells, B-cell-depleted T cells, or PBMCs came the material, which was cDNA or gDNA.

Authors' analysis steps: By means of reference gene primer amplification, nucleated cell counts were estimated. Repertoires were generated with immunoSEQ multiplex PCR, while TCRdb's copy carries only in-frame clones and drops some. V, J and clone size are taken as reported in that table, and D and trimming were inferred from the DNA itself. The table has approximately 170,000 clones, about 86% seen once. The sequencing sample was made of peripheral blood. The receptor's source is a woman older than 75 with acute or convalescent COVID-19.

The CDR3 protein is CSASKVPGDRYTIYF. CDR3 sequence (DNA): TGCAGTGCTAGTAAGGTGCCAGGGGATAGGTACACCATATATTTT. The V call is TRBV20-1, the J call TRBJ1-3; tentative D call: TRBD1 (6 bases). Trimming stripped 3 bases from V and 8 bases from J, with 20 bases between. Germline V CDR1 and CDR2: DFQATT, SNEGSKA (reference sequence). The CDR3 length is 15 residues.